Here is one TCR beta chain with its context. Self-reported history from a screening survey and questionnaire set each donor's cohort. The data are from a study of blood T cell repertoires in COVID-19. The wider study: Italy, Spain and the United States were the sources of the convalescent and acute COVID-19 samples. T cells, B-cell-depleted T cells, or PBMCs provided the cDNA or gDNA that served as material.

In the study's own analysis: Reference gene primer amplification gave estimated nucleated cell counts. TCRdb keeps only in-frame clones here, not all; method: immunoSEQ multiplex PCR. D and trimming come from the DNA, and the V and J calls and clone size come from that table. The data contain hundreds of thousands of clones, around 87% of them seen just once; the ten biggest clones take up 1.7%. V lost 5 bases and J lost 4; bases outside the gene matches: 8. Germline CDR1 reads LGHNA; CDR2 reads YSLEER. CDR3 size: 18 residues. The sequenced sample consisted of PBMCs or T cells enriched from blood (not recorded which). V is TRBV4-3 and J is TRBJ2-2; 15 nucleotides line up with TRBD2. The sequence was obtained from a woman aged 18-30 years with acute COVID-19. The CDR3 spells CASSSQLGLAGGTGELFF. CDR3 DNA sequence: TGCGCCAGCAGCTCCCAACTGGGACTAGCGGGAGGCACCGGGGAGCTGTTTTTT.